Listed here are 17 T cell receptor beta chains from one sample, sequenced in a study of CXCR3-negative and CXCR3-positive naive CD8 T cells. 5' RACE that incorporated UMI labels was used to prepare the TRB cDNA libraries. TCRdb re-called the 5' RACE reads and catalogs CDR3 proteins one per entry, DNA excluded. The sample has about 56,000 distinct CDR3 sequences; the top ten hold around 20%. The sample comprised memory CD8+ T cells from blood. These receptors all come from a human donor in good health. Some clones in this sample may be carry-over from other donors' samples.

The chain is built from TRBV20-1 and TRBJ2-1. The CDR3 covers 12 residues. Germline CDR1 DFQATT, CDR2 SNEGSKA (reference sequence). Here the CDR3 reads CSARIASNEQFF.

The CDR3: CASSREYDIQYF. This rearrangement joins TRBV3-1 to TRBJ2-4. There are 12 residues in the CDR3. Germline V gene lookup returns CDR1 LGHDT and CDR2 YNNKEL (reference sequence).

This chain joins TRBV14 and TRBJ2-3; the TCRdb D gene call, TRBD1, has no DNA to confirm it. Germline assignment: CDR1 SGHDN and CDR2 FVKESK. This CDR3 is built from 15 residues. The CDR3 here is CASSQVVGTPDTQYF.

The chain combines TRBV25-1 with TRBJ2-5. This CDR3 contains 15 residues. Germline V lookup: CDR1 MGHDK, CDR2 SYGVNS. The CDR3 region is CASSDPAAIQETQYF. Variable domain in full (rest from reference TRBV25-1 and TRBJ2-5): EADIYQTPRYLVIGTGKKITLECSQTMGHDKMYWYQQDPGMELHLIHYSYGVNSTEKGDLSSESTVSRIRTEHFPLTLESARPSHTSQYLCASSDPAAIQETQYFGPGTRLLVL.

J is TRBJ1-2 and V is TRBV12-3 or TRBV12-4; the D call of TRBD1 rests on TCRdb alone, since no DNA is present to check it. The CDR3 spans 12 residues. This CDR3 reads CASSFDSYRYTF.

The rearrangement links TRBV7-9 to TRBJ2-7; there is no DNA to check the TCRdb D call of TRBD2. CDR1 and CDR2 from the germline V gene are SEHNR and FQNEAQ (reference sequence). The CDR3 is 13 residues long. The CDR3 sequence: CASRQGLADEQYF. Supplemented by reference TRBV7-9 and TRBJ2-7, the full variable domain reads DTGVSQNPRHKITKRGQNVTFRCDPISEHNRLYWYRQTLGQGPEFLTYFQNEAQLEKSRLLSDRFSAERPKGSFSTLEIQRTEQGDSAMYLCASRQGLADEQYFGPGTRLTVT.

V is TRBV6-2 or TRBV6-3 and J is TRBJ1-5; TCRdb proposes TRBD1, but this gene call is untestable without DNA. Germline loops: CDR1 MNHEY, CDR2 SVGEGT. The CDR3 is 16 amino acids. CDR3 sequence reads: CASSLISGISNQPQHF.

The rearrangement joins TRBV28 to TRBJ2-1; TCRdb's assignment of TRBD2 cannot be checked, as there is no DNA. Germline CDR1 reads MDHEN; CDR2 reads SYDVKM. The CDR3 spans 12 residues. CDR3 amino acids: CASSPTSGEQFF.

The chain is built from TRBV20-1 and TRBJ2-1; TCRdb designates TRBD1, a call that cannot be tested without DNA. The CDR3 length is 15 residues. Germline V gene data show CDR1 as DFQATT and CDR2 as SNEGSKA (reference sequence). CDR3 protein: CSARDLGDSYNEQFF.

The chain carries TRBV29-1 and TRBJ1-2; TCRdb picks TRBD1, but there is no DNA to check that call. CDR3 length: 14 residues. Per germline, CDR1 SQVTM and CDR2 ANQGSEA. CDR3 in amino acids: CSVVGGQGNYGYTF.

This chain links TRBV7-2 with TRBJ1-6; TCRdb selects TRBD1, and the lack of DNA leaves this call unchecked. Per the germline V gene, CDR1 is SGHTA and CDR2 is FQGNSA. The CDR3 has 14 residues. CDR3 protein: CASSDQGVQTPLHF.

The chain joins TRBV7-9 to TRBJ2-7; as DNA is missing, the TRBD1 call by TCRdb cannot be tested. Germline V CDR1 and CDR2: SEHNR, FQNEAQ (reference sequence). The CDR3 is made up of 15 amino acids. CDR3 sequence: CASSHGRANTYEQYF. Complete variable domain (other parts from reference TRBV7-9 and TRBJ2-7): DTGVSQNPRHKITKRGQNVTFRCDPISEHNRLYWYRQTLGQGPEFLTYFQNEAQLEKSRLLSDRFSAERPKGSFSTLEIQRTEQGDSAMYLCASSHGRANTYEQYFGPGTRLTVT.

The chain uses TRBV6-5 and TRBJ2-1; TCRdb's D gene call, TRBD2, goes unchecked for lack of DNA. The CDR3 totals 16 residues. Germline CDR1 is MNHEY and CDR2 is SVGAGI. The CDR3 here is CASRPDSGGAVNEQFF.

The rearrangement uses TRBV24-1 and TRBJ1-2. CDR3 size: 16 residues. CDR1 KGHDR and CDR2 SFDVKD come from the germline V gene. CDR3: CATSDSKTDRLAGYTF.

The chain has TRBV9 and TRBJ1-1; lacking DNA, the TRBD1 call made by TCRdb goes unchecked. This CDR3 has 14 amino acids. Per germline, CDR1 SGDLS and CDR2 YYNGEE. The CDR3 region is CASSVGQGASEAFF.

V usage is TRBV6-4 and J usage is TRBJ2-1; the TCRdb call, TRBD1, lacks DNA for checking. The CDR3 is 15 residues long. CDR1 MRHNA and CDR2 SNTAGT come from the germline V gene. The CDR3 loop is CASSDGQGGNNEQFF.

The rearrangement uses TRBV29-1 and TRBJ2-7; TCRdb indicates TRBD1, and absent DNA this call remains unverified. CDR1 is SQVTM, CDR2 ANQGSEA, per germline. CDR3 size: 14 residues. CDR3 loop: CSVESGTGQYEQYF.